This TCR beta chain comes out of a study of cytomegalovirus exposure and HLA in healthy donors. This clone has only a few counts. The antigen remains undetermined. The CDR3 loop spans 14 amino acids. Germline lookup yields CDR1 MDHEN and CDR2 SYDVKM. V gave up 5 bases and J gave up 4 bases, with 14 bases separating them. Findings and limits, study-wide: Later analysis indicated greater clonal expansion among HLA-associated TCR beta chains than among equally common other chains. For most TCR sequences rarity was the rule, although some public TCRs occurred in many donors.

This PCR relied on a set of 60 Vbeta primers and 13 Jbeta primers. The data were produced by immunoSEQ multiplex PCR, yet TCRdb's version contains in-frame clones alone and is incomplete. Among fewer than 150,000 clones listed, 73% were seen once. The sequenced sample was PBMCs. V usage is TRBV28 and J usage is TRBJ1-2; the D is unclear. The TCR was taken from a human donor in good health. DNA of the CDR3: TGTGCCAGCAGTATCCAGGCCCAAGTCTATGGCTACACCTTC. Translating gives CASSIQAQVYGYTF.